Below, one T cell receptor (beta chain) is given with its context. What it binds is not known. The V end was cut by 4 bases, the J end by 0 bases, with 17 bases between. CDR3 length equals 16 residues. Germline loops: CDR1 SGHNT, CDR2 YYREEE (reference sequence). This sample is drawn from a study of memory CD4+ T cells and cytomegalovirus serostatus. Study-level results: Of about 150 reported CMV TCRbeta sequences, some 67 were found in memory CD4+ repertoires.

The sort gate was single viable CD3+CD4+CD8-CD45RO+ cells for memory CD4+ T cells. Donors' CMV status reflects serum IgG against pp150, pp28, p38, p52. Assay: immunoSEQ multiplex PCR; the TCRdb copy retains only in-frame clones and omits some. This table has 55,000 or so clones, around 83% appearing once. Sequencing input: memory CD4+ T cells from blood. This rearrangement joins TRBV5-4 to TRBJ2-7; possibly TRBD1 for D (6 bases). The receptor was isolated from an adult in good health and CMV-seropositive. The CDR3 nucleotides are TGTGCCAGCAGCCAAGGGGGAAGCGGAAACTCCTACGAGCAGTACTTC. It is translated as CASSQGGSGNSYEQYF.